One and the same sample provided the 10 T cell receptor beta chains below, sequenced in a study of blood T cell repertoires in COVID-19. Assay: immunoSEQ multiplex PCR; the TCRdb copy retains only in-frame clones and omits some. The table records 150,000 or so clones, approximately 90% of them present only once. The sequenced material came from peripheral blood. These receptors were taken from a woman in her seventies with acute or convalescent COVID-19.

The CDR3 loop is CASGPPTPEDRALMGEKLFF. CDR3 sequence (DNA): TGTGCCAGCGGGCCCCCTACTCCGGAGGACAGGGCGCTTATGGGGGAAAAACTGTTTTTT. The rearrangement uses TRBV21-1 and TRBJ1-4; TRBD1, the table's D call, was not compared with the DNA. TRBV21-1 constitutes a pseudogene. The length of the CDR3 is 20 residues.

This chain uses TRBV7-9 with TRBJ2-2; D remains unclear. Per the germline V gene, CDR1 is SEHNR and CDR2 is FQNEAQ (reference sequence). The V and J ends lost 2 bases and 1 base respectively, with 17 bases between them. The CDR3 is made up of 18 amino acids. CDR3 sequence reads: CASSLKSLTSLNTGELFF. CDR3 sequence (DNA): TGTGCCAGCAGCTTAAAGTCTTTGACTTCCTTGAACACCGGGGAGCTGTTTTTT.

This chain links TRBV4-1 with TRBJ2-3; 9 bases match TRBD2. Germline CDR1 and CDR2: MGHRA and YSYEKL. The CDR3 is made up of 16 amino acids. V trimming: 4 bases; J trimming: 6 bases; junction bases outside the gene matches: 11. This CDR3 is CASSPRWRGGDDTQYF. Here the CDR3 DNA reads TGCGCCAGCAGCCCTCGATGGCGGGGGGGTGACGATACGCAGTATTTT.

Regarding this clone: At one end, the junction sequence differs from germline, possibly due to a read error. V is TRBV7-7 and J is TRBJ2-2, with D maybe TRBD2 (5 bases). This CDR3 has 13 amino acids. Germline values: CDR1 SSHAT, CDR2 FNYEAQ (reference sequence). The DNA of the CDR3 is TGTGCTAGCAGCTTAGGAGGTCTCGGGGAGCTGTTTTTT. Translation: CASSLGGLGELFF.

The chain joins TRBV6-6 to TRBJ1-5; D perhaps matches TRBD1 (5 bases). Deletions cut 6 bases from V and 1 base from J, with 13 bases between. This CDR3 has 15 amino acids. Germline CDR1 MNHNY, CDR2 SVGAGI (reference sequence). CDR3 region: CASSQNGGSNQPQHF. The CDR3 bases are TGTGCCAGCAGCCAAAACGGGGGGAGCAATCAGCCCCAGCATTTT.

As regards this clone: The same CDR3 is also encoded by other DNA sequences in this sample. The chain carries TRBV11-3 and TRBJ1-1; D is undetermined. The CDR3 totals 13 residues. V gave up 3 bases and J gave up 1 base, with 6 bases separating them. The germline V gene has CDR1 SGHNT and CDR2 YENEEA. CDR3 region: CASSFSGNTEAFF. The CDR3 nucleotides read TGTGCCAGCAGCTTTTCAGGGAACACTGAAGCTTTCTTT.

The rearrangement links TRBV2 to TRBJ1-6; D not resolved. V lost 1 base to trimming and J lost 10 bases, with 5 bases between them. The CDR3 loop spans 12 amino acids. Germline V lookup: CDR1 SNHLY, CDR2 FYNNEI. The CDR3 DNA follows: TGTGCCAGCAGTGAAGTTGGCTCACCCCTCCACTTT. It is translated as CASSEVGSPLHF.

The V call is TRBV6-2 or TRBV6-3, the J call TRBJ1-1; D is ambiguous. The ends were cut back, 5 bases at V and 4 bases at J, with 14 bases in the middle. CDR1 is MNHEY, CDR2 SVGEGT, per germline. The CDR3 sequence is 14 residues long. DNA for the CDR3: TGTGCCAGCAGTGCGCCGGGGAGAGGCACTGAAGCTTTCTTT. It codes for CASSAPGRGTEAFF.

DNA of the CDR3: TGTGCCAGCAGTACCCAGGAGGGCTTAACCGGGGAGCTGTTTTTT. Translation: CASSTQEGLTGELFF. The V call is TRBV6-5, the J call TRBJ2-2, with D possibly TRBD2 on 6 matching bases. The CDR3 length is 15 residues. In germline, CDR1 is MNHEY, CDR2 SVGAGI. V dropped 5 bases and J dropped 5 bases, with 15 bases sitting between them.

V gene TRBV13 combines with J gene TRBJ1-1; 8 bases map to TRBD1. CDR1 is PRHDT and CDR2 is FYEKMQ in the germline V gene (reference sequence). This CDR3 has 15 amino acids. The V and J ends lost 5 bases and 1 base, in that order; junction bases with no gene match: 6. The DNA for the CDR3 is TGTGCCAGCAGCCGATCTGGACAGGGGAACACTGAAGCTTTCTTT. This encodes CASSRSGQGNTEAFF.